There are a few counts of the clone carrying this T cell receptor beta chain. Its antigen is not identified. The data were taken from a study of cytomegalovirus exposure and HLA in healthy donors. General observations from the study: Later on, an analysis tied 18,000 or so TCR beta sequences to HLA alleles at 0.05 false discovery rate.

The PCR made use of 60 Vbeta and 13 Jbeta primers. Some clones are missing from TCRdb's copy, which holds only in-frame ones; the method was immunoSEQ multiplex PCR. This table holds 130,000 or so clones, roughly 80% found once. The CDR3 extends over 16 amino acids. Trimming left V 4 bases short and J 0 bases short, with 12 bases between. Looked up from germline, CDR1 is SGHVS and CDR2 is FNYEAQ. The chain has TRBV7-6 and TRBJ1-4, with a weak D call TRBD1 (6 bases). Sequencing input: PBMCs. This receptor was identified in a man aged 35 to 55 in good health and CMV-seronegative. CDR3 bases: TGTGCCAGCAGCTCGGGACATACTACAACTAATGAAAAACTGTTTTTT. As protein: CASSSGHTTTNEKLFF. The variable domain in full, with the rest retrieved from reference TRBV7-6 and TRBJ1-4, is GAGVSQSPRYKVTKRGQDVALRCDPISGHVSLYWYRQALGQGPEFLTYFNYEAQQDKSGLPNDRFSAERPEGSISTLTIQRTEQRDSAMYRCASSSGHTTTNEKLFFGSGTQLSVL.